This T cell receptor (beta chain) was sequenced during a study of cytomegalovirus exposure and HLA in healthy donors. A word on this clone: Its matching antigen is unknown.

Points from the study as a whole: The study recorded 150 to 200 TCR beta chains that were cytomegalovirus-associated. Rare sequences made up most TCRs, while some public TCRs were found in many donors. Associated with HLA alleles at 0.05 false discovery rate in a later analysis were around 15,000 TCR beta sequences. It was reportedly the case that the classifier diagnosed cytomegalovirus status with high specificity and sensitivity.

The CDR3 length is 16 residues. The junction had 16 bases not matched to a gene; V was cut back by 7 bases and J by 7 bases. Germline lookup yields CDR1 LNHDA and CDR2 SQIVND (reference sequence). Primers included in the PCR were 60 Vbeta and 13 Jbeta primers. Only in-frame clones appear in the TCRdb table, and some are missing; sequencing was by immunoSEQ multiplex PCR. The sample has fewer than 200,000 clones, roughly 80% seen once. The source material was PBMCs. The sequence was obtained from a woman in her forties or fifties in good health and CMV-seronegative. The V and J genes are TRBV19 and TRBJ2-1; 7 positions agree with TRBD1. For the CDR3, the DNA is TGTGCCAGTACCAACCGCAGGGGGAAGGGTGGGAATGAGCAGTTCTTC. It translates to CASTNRRGKGGNEQFF.